The 27 T cell receptor beta chains below come from one sample, sequenced in a study of cytomegalovirus exposure and HLA in healthy donors. Amplification used 60 Vbeta primers and 13 Jbeta primers. Using immunoSEQ multiplex PCR, the repertoire was profiled, and TCRdb retains in-frame clones only, with some absent. Among approximately 170,000 clones, 77% were seen once, and the ten largest hold about 2.6%. The sample taken for sequencing was PBMCs. The receptor set was obtained from a woman between 35 and 50 years old in good health and CMV-seropositive.

V and J are TRBV11-3 and TRBJ1-1, with 9 bases fitting TRBD1. The CDR3 runs to 15 residues. Germline V CDR1 and CDR2: SGHNT, YENEEA. V lost 6 bases and J lost 3; bases outside the gene matches: 8. CDR3 nucleotides: TGTGCCAGCAGTGGGACAGGGAATCGGGACACTGAAGCTTTCTTT. Translating it yields CASSGTGNRDTEAFF.

The chain recombines TRBV10-3 with TRBJ2-3, with D perhaps TRBD2 (6 bases). This CDR3 is 13 amino acids long. V lost 9 bases and J lost 4, with 14 bases in between. Germline values: CDR1 ENHRY, CDR2 SYGVKD. CDR3 sequence: CAMGRGDPDTQYF. The CDR3 nucleotides are TGTGCCATGGGGCGGGGAGATCCAGATACGCAGTATTTT.

This clone showed up just once. V is TRBV7-2 and J is TRBJ1-6, with unresolved D. The CDR3 has 16 residues. The germline gives CDR1 SGHTA, CDR2 FQGNSA. Trimming removed 2 bases from V and 0 bases from J, with 8 bases in between. CDR3 protein: CASSLSLSSYNSPLHF. The CDR3 DNA is TGTGCCAGCAGCTTATCTCTAAGCTCCTATAATTCACCCCTCCACTTT.

The chain combines TRBV19 with TRBJ1-1; perhaps TRBD1 as D (6 bases). Germline loops: CDR1 LNHDA, CDR2 SQIVND (reference sequence). V was clipped by 7 bases and J by 4 bases, with 19 bases between them. CDR3 length: 15 residues. The CDR3, as DNA: TGTGCCAGTATACCCGGCGCTGCAGGGGTCACTGAAGCTTTCTTT. Amino acids: CASIPGAAGVTEAFF. Drawing the rest from reference TRBV19 and TRBJ1-1, the complete variable domain is DGGITQSPKYLFRKEGQNVTLSCEQNLNHDAMYWYRQDPGQGLRLIYYSQIVNDFQKGDIAEGYSVSREKKESFPLTVTSAQKNPTAFYLCASIPGAAGVTEAFFGQGTRLTVV.

A remark on this clone: At the DNA level, this CDR3 is encoded by other sequences in the same sample as well. The chain has TRBV30 and TRBJ2-7, with 11 bases that match TRBD2. The CDR3 spans 14 residues. The germline V gene has CDR1 GTSNPN and CDR2 SVGIG (reference sequence). The ends lost 0 bases at V and 7 bases at J; junction bases unmatched: 5. Here the CDR3 reads CAWSVRPSGGEQYF. CDR3 coding DNA: TGTGCCTGGAGTGTACGCCCTAGCGGGGGGGAGCAGTACTTC.

This chain joins TRBV7-2 and TRBJ1-1; 9 positions match TRBD1. Germline V CDR1 and CDR2: SGHTA, FQGNSA. The CDR3 runs to 15 residues. J lost 2 bases, V lost 3 bases, and 4 bases had no gene match. This chain's CDR3 is CASSFWTGANTEAFF. The CDR3 region has the DNA TGTGCCAGCAGCTTTTGGACAGGGGCAAACACTGAAGCTTTCTTT.

This chain joins TRBV5-8 and TRBJ2-6, with D unclear. Germline CDR1 reads SGHTS; CDR2 reads YDEGEE. V lost 9 bases and J 0 bases, leaving 7 bases between the germline ends. The CDR3 length is 13 residues. The chain's CDR3 is CATRSSGANVLTF. Written as DNA, the CDR3 is TGTGCCACCAGGAGCTCTGGGGCCAACGTCCTGACTTTC.

This clone was recorded only once. V is TRBV2 and J is TRBJ1-5, with D possibly matching TRBD1 (6 bases). Deletions cut 10 bases from V and 8 bases from J, with 21 bases between. Germline V gene data show CDR1 as SNHLY and CDR2 as FYNNEI. The CDR3 loop spans 14 amino acids. The CDR3 sequence: CATRPGQRVEPQHF. The CDR3, as DNA: TGTGCCACCCGACCGGGACAAAGGGTGGAGCCCCAGCATTTT.

This chain links TRBV19 with TRBJ2-3; no clear D. CDR1 and CDR2 (germline): LNHDA, SQIVND (reference sequence). V dropped 2 bases and J dropped 4 bases, with 4 bases sitting between them. The CDR3 consists of 12 residues. CDR3 sequence (DNA): TGTGCCAGTAGTATAAGCGCAGATACGCAGTATTTT. Amino acids: CASSISADTQYF.

V gene TRBV19 combines with J gene TRBJ2-3; TRBD2 matches at 9 bases. CDR3 length: 16 amino acids. From germline, CDR1 is LNHDA and CDR2 SQIVND (reference sequence). The junction had 13 bases not matched to a gene; V was cut back by 5 bases and J by 7 bases. CDR3 nucleotide sequence: TGTGCCAGTAGTCGAACCTCGGGCGGGAGGGTGAATACGCAGTATTTT. This codes for CASSRTSGGRVNTQYF.

The J gene is TRBJ2-3, the V gene TRBV7-2; D may be TRBD2 (5 bases). V lost 5 bases and J lost 4, with 13 bases in between. The CDR3 totals 14 residues. Per the germline V gene, CDR1 is SGHTA and CDR2 is FQGNSA. The CDR3 sequence is CASSREAAADTQYF. CDR3 sequence (DNA): TGTGCCAGCAGCCGGGAAGCCGCGGCAGATACGCAGTATTTT.

The rearrangement joins TRBV18 to TRBJ2-7, with a weak D call TRBD1 (6 bases). Trimming shortened V by 1 base and J by 5 bases, and 12 bases separated the two germline ends. Germline CDR1 KGHSH, CDR2 LQKENI. This CDR3 has 14 amino acids. CDR3 in amino acids: CASSPRAQGNEQYF. The CDR3 DNA is TGTGCCAGCTCACCACGGGCGCAGGGGAACGAGCAGTACTTC.

V and J are TRBV11-3 and TRBJ2-1; D is undetermined. Trimming pared 5 bases from V and 1 base from J, leaving 9 bases between. This CDR3 spans 14 amino acids. Germline V gene sequence: CDR1 SGHNT, CDR2 YENEEA. CDR3 in DNA: TGTGCCAGCAGCCCACGAGAGTCCTACAATGAGCAGTTCTTC. Translating gives CASSPRESYNEQFF.

This chain joins TRBV7-2 and TRBJ1-1; D not resolved. V lost 3 bases and J lost 6, with 11 bases in between. The CDR3 is made up of 13 amino acids. In germline, CDR1 is SGHTA, CDR2 FQGNSA. CDR3 residues: CASSFRDRAEAFF. For the CDR3, the DNA is TGTGCCAGCAGCTTTCGAGACCGGGCTGAAGCTTTCTTT.

V is TRBV19 and J is TRBJ2-4; D call uncertain. This CDR3 is built from 16 residues. The V gene's germline CDR1 is LNHDA and CDR2 SQIVND (reference sequence). The V gene lost 5 bases and the J gene lost 1 base, with 15 bases spanning the gap. This chain's CDR3 is CASSAAHPLAKNIQYF. DNA of the CDR3: TGTGCCAGTAGTGCCGCACACCCTCTGGCCAAAAACATTCAGTACTTC.

Details on this clone: One end of the junction varies from germline; a read error may be responsible. The gene calls are TRBV6-5 and TRBJ2-7; D is uncertain. The CDR3 spans 11 residues. CDR1 and CDR2 (germline): MNHEY, SVGAGI. CDR3 DNA: TGTGCCAGCAGTTACTCCAACGAGCAGTACTTC. Translation gives CASSYSNEQYF.

The chain recombines TRBV1 with TRBJ2-5; the D call in the table, TRBD1, was not verified against the DNA. TRBV1 is annotated as a pseudogene. CDR3 length: 19 amino acids. CDR3 in DNA: TGCACCAGCAGCCAAGATTGTAATAGTACAGGCCCTAATTGGGAGACCCAGTACTTC. It yields the protein CTSSQDCNSTGPNWETQYF.

This chain uses TRBV10-1 with TRBJ2-5, with D tentatively TRBD1 (5 bases). Trimming took 4 bases from V and 7 from J, leaving 10 bases between them. Germline CDR1 WNHNN, CDR2 SYGVQD (reference sequence). This CDR3 has 12 amino acids. The CDR3 loop reads CASSGGPGTQYF. Written as DNA, the CDR3 is TGCGCCAGCAGTGGGGGCCCCGGGACCCAGTACTTC.

V and J are TRBV19 and TRBJ2-7; D is unclear. Germline loops: CDR1 LNHDA, CDR2 SQIVND (reference sequence). The V end was cut by 3 bases, the J end by 2 bases, with 14 bases between. This CDR3 has 15 residues. Here the CDR3 DNA reads TGTGCCAGTAGTATTACGATGGCAGGTACCTACGAGCAGTACTTC. Protein: CASSITMAGTYEQYF. Full variable domain (rest looked up from reference TRBV19 and TRBJ2-7): DGGITQSPKYLFRKEGQNVTLSCEQNLNHDAMYWYRQDPGQGLRLIYYSQIVNDFQKGDIAEGYSVSREKKESFPLTVTSAQKNPTAFYLCASSITMAGTYEQYFGPGTRLTVT.

This chain connects TRBV19 to TRBJ2-6, with 7 bases identical to TRBD1. The germline V gene has CDR1 LNHDA and CDR2 SQIVND (reference sequence). V lost 6 bases, J lost 3 bases, and 2 bases stayed unmatched. This CDR3 has 14 amino acids. CDR3 nucleotides: TGTGCCAGTAGGCGACAGGGTGGGGCCAACGTCCTGACTTTC. Residues: CASRRQGGANVLTF.

The chain links TRBV21-1 to TRBJ1-2. TRBV21-1 is classified as a pseudogene. The CDR3 extends over 14 amino acids. CDR3 nucleotides: TGTGCCAGCAGCCCTAGTCTCTCTCCCTATGGCTACACCTTC. As protein: CASSPSLSPYGYTF.

The CDR3 sequence is CASSLGRGPYNTGELFF. In DNA form, the CDR3 reads TGCGCCAGCAGCCTTGGCCGTGGGCCATACAACACCGGGGAGCTGTTTTTT. The chain recombines TRBV5-1 with TRBJ2-2; no clear D gene. The CDR3 consists of 17 residues. Germline-derived CDR1 and CDR2 are SGHRS and YFSETQ. The ends were cut back, 4 bases at V and 2 bases at J, with 18 bases in the middle.

V and J are TRBV25-1 and TRBJ1-1; TRBD1 is a possible D gene (6 bases). The CDR3 extends over 14 amino acids. CDR1 and CDR2 from the germline V gene are MGHDK and SYGVNS. The V end lost 11 bases, the J end lost 7 bases, and 23 bases lay between the germline ends. CDR3 nucleotide sequence: TGTGCCGCTGCCGAAGGGGGGGCGAGGGGTGAAGCTTTCTTT. It yields the protein CAAAEGGARGEAFF.

This chain joins TRBV10-1 and TRBJ2-7, with D possibly matching TRBD2 (5 bases). Trimming pared 6 bases from V and 0 bases from J, leaving 9 bases between. Germline V lookup: CDR1 WNHNN, CDR2 SYGVQD (reference sequence). This CDR3 contains 13 residues. The CDR3 sequence is CASSSDFSYEQYF. The CDR3 DNA is TGCGCCAGCAGCTCGGACTTCTCCTACGAGCAGTACTTC.

The rearrangement links TRBV13 to TRBJ1-2, with unresolved D. Per germline, CDR1 PRHDT and CDR2 FYEKMQ (reference sequence). V lost 4 bases, J lost 1 base, and 13 bases lay in between. The CDR3 runs to 15 residues. This chain's CDR3 is CASSSRGQVNYGYTF. CDR3 nucleotide sequence: TGTGCCAGCAGCTCTAGAGGTCAAGTTAACTATGGCTACACCTTC.

The chain carries TRBV29-1 and TRBJ1-2; 7 bases agree with TRBD1. J gave up 3 bases and V 4 bases, and 8 bases lay outside the gene matches. This CDR3 has 14 residues. CDR1 is SQVTM, CDR2 ANQGSEA, per germline. CDR3: CSVAPDRSYYGYTF. The CDR3 bases are TGCAGCGTTGCTCCGGACAGGAGCTACTATGGCTACACCTTC. Variable domain in full (rest from reference TRBV29-1 and TRBJ1-2): SAVISQKPSRDICQRGTSLTIQCQVDSQVTMMFWYRQQPGQSLTLIATANQGSEATYESGFVIDKFPISRPNLTFSTLTVSNMSPEDSSIYLCSVAPDRSYYGYTFGSGTRLTVV.

This clone has a handful of counts. The chain is built from TRBV5-6 and TRBJ1-5, with no clear D. The V gene lost 0 bases and the J gene lost 0 bases, with 7 bases spanning the gap. CDR3 size: 15 residues. Germline V gene data show CDR1 as SGHDT and CDR2 as YYEEEE. The CDR3 bases are TGTGCCAGCAGCTTGGTGGGAGATAGCAATCAGCCCCAGCATTTT. Translated, it gives CASSLVGDSNQPQHF.